This T cell receptor (beta chain) was identified during a study of CD8 T cells in Susac syndrome. Study-wide background: Patients with Susac syndrome had blood drawn and were at that point therapy-naive, on corticosteroids, or on intravenous immunoglobulin alone.

Overall study findings and caveats: The CD4+ T cell repertoires that were profiled in Susac syndrome showed no clonal expansion.

The authors reverse transcribed roughly 0.5 to 1 ug RNA with random hexamers. One entry per CDR3 protein results from TCRdb running MiXCR on the immunoSEQ multiplex PCR reads. The table records about 150,000 distinct CDR3 sequences, about 95% of them present only once. The table lists this clonotype with a count of one. Its cognate antigen is unknown. The sequencing input was CD4+ T cells from PBMCs. The receptor's source is a human donor with Susac syndrome.

The CDR3 protein is CSFTHLYGYTF. The CDR3 coding sequence is TGCAGCTTCACTCATCTCTATGGCTACACCTTC. This chain joins TRBV29-1 and TRBJ1-2; no clear D. Trimming took 8 bases from V and 4 from J, leaving 11 bases between them. CDR3 length: 11 residues. CDR1 and CDR2 (germline): SQVTM, ANQGSEA.